This TCR beta chain was recovered during a study of OX40 agonist ivuxolimab in advanced cancers. Worth noting for this clone: Its antigen is as yet unknown.

The CDR3 consists of 14 residues. Germline V gives CDR1 WNHNN, CDR2 SYGVQD (reference sequence). Losses at the gene ends were 6 bases for V and 8 bases for J; bases not matched to a gene: 12. Clones were sequenced by immunoSEQ multiplex PCR, and TCRdb holds only the in-frame ones, with some missing. Among 35,000 to 55,000 clones listed, 88% were seen once. Study-wide findings and caveats: Expanded clones belonging to CD8+ T cells outnumbered, on average, those of CD4+. The CD4+ and CD8+ T cells in the blood had expanded clonally by week 6 at 0.1 to 3.0 mg/kg.

The chain joins TRBV10-1 to TRBJ1-1; 7 positions match TRBD1. The sequence derives from an adult with an advanced solid tumor such as melanoma, head and neck, liver or kidney cancer. Sequencing used CD4+ or CD8+ T cells sorted from blood, obtained in a trial of the OX40 agonist ivuxolimab. The CDR3 sequence is CASSAGTATSEAFF. DNA for the CDR3: TGCGCCAGCAGCGCCGGGACAGCTACGTCGGAAGCTTTCTTT.